The T cell receptor beta chain described here comes from a study of blood T cell repertoires in COVID-19. Libraries were prepared by immunoSEQ multiplex PCR; TCRdb keeps only in-frame clonotypes and omits some of them. Among over 60,000 clones listed, about nine tenths were seen once. The CDR3 length is 15 residues. V trimming: 2 bases; J trimming: 9 bases; junction bases outside the gene matches: 9. Germline-derived CDR1 and CDR2 are SGHAT and FQNNGV. V and J are TRBV11-2 and TRBJ2-1, with TRBD2 matching over 8 bases. This TCR was recovered from a man aged 65 to 85 with active or convalescent COVID-19. Sequenced: peripheral blood. CDR3 bases: TGTGCCAGCAGCTTATCCCCTAGCGGGCTCGGTGAGCAGTTCTTC. It yields the protein CASSLSPSGLGEQFF.